This TCR beta chain comes out of a study of a mutant IDH1 vaccine in newly diagnosed glioma. Study-level information: Every participant had undergone radiotherapy, temozolomide, or both before, and most underwent both. General study points: A vaccine-induced immune response developed in 90% to 95% of the patients. Alterations occurring in top peripheral T cell clonotypes seemed unrelated to pseudoprogression.

The time point denotes: week 35, safety follow-up. The content of each vaccine dose was 300 ug of mutant IDH1 20-mer peptide, and topical imiquimod accompanied it. V was trimmed by 5 bases and J by 2 bases, leaving 9 bases between them. The CDR3 is 14 amino acids. Germline CDR1 and CDR2: SEHNR and FQNEAQ (reference sequence). On this clone: What it recognizes is unknown.

Libraries were prepared by immunoSEQ multiplex PCR; TCRdb keeps only in-frame clonotypes and omits some of them. The data hold 60,000 or so clones, with approximately 80% observed a single time. The receptor was derived from a man aged 25-45 years with glioma. The V gene is TRBV7-9, the J gene TRBJ1-4; D is uncertain. Sequenced here: PBMCs, sampled from a glioma patient whose treatment included an IDH1 peptide vaccine. The CDR3 nucleotides are TGTGCCAGCAGCCGTACTGGGACTAATGAAAAACTGTTTTTT. Translating it yields CASSRTGTNEKLFF.